The source of this T cell receptor (beta chain) is a study of identifying expanded T cells in peripheral blood (dated by TCRdb to about 2019). Broadly, across the study: Four technical replicates, made by sequencing separate aliquots from the same pool of genomic DNA, were compared pairwise. The research as a whole found: Across all healthy-donor time intervals, the beta-binomial model significantly lowered both the number of clones called differentially abundant and the false-positive rate. Around 1.3 differentially abundant clones were flagged by the binomial model between technical replicates, whereas about 17 and 20 were flagged over approximately two weeks and four weeks, respectively. For all healthy donors, the variance in clone template counts between roughly 2-week samples rose significantly as total template count increased. It was expected by the authors that biological variance in healthy repertoires might increase further over much longer intervals, such as months to years.

This clone was recorded many times. Its binding antigen is unknown. Base qualities are not provided; no much larger clone lies one nucleotide away. No immune events such as infections were documented for the healthy donors during the collection period. To calibrate time-dependent variance in a beta-binomial model of T-cell clone differential abundance, blood repertoires from healthy donors were used as a training cohort. The training cohort comprised ten or so healthy donors, 3 female and 7 male. Donor ages ranged from about 25 to 64 years, with an average of 43 years. Whole blood was collected from each healthy donor at three time points spaced approximately 2 weeks apart and obtained from a commercial supplier. Genomic DNA was extracted from unsorted whole blood for immunosequencing. TCRbeta CDR3 regions were profiled with the immunoSEQ Assay using bias-controlled multiplex PCR amplification of genomic DNA. Concerning the study's data processing: The absolute abundance of each unique TCRbeta CDR3 region was quantified after sequences were collapsed and filtered. Differential abundance was tested with a binomial (Fisher-equivalent) model and with a beta-binomial model adding time-dependent variance fitted from healthy donors. Any clone with fewer than 5 combined templates was excluded, and a clone was called differentially abundant if its Benjamini-Hochberg FDR was below 0.01. The form v = (b*log(k)+a)^2 was used to model beta-binomial variance as a function of total template count across the two samples. As stored in TCRdb, this immuneACCESS dataset retains in-frame rearrangements with V and J assigned. A fraction of the clones does not appear; measured against another copy, unresolved V genes explain less than half of the discrepancy, and the remainder lacks a known reason. V, J and clone size are those of that table, while D and trimming were read from the DNA. For this sample there are about 85,000 clones; 88% appear just once. The top ten constitute 15% to 20% of the sample.

Sequenced material: blood. The TCR was taken from a person aged 18 to 70 in good health.

The CDR3 amino acid sequence is: CASSLNRDRMSSYNSPLHF. The nucleotide sequence is TGTGCCAGCAGCTTGAACCGGGACAGGATGAGCTCCTATAATTCACCCCTCCACTTT. The chain links TRBV7-2 with TRBJ1-6, and TRBD1 matches 8 of the central bases. The CDR3 contains 19 residues, cysteine and phenylalanine counted. Only the CDR3 part of the read is kept: 57 bases, read in frame from the first base. For CDR1 and CDR2, the germline V gene lists SGHTA and FQGNSA. From V the trimming removes 3 bases and from J it removes 0 bases, while the gene matches leave 10 bases of the junction unaccounted for.